The present entry profiles one T cell receptor (beta chain) with its context. Its specificity is not known. These data originate in a study of T cell responses to AZD1222 COVID-19 vaccine. Study-level findings and limits: With dominance at 160-218 and 743-854, vaccine-associated CD4 TCRs spanned spike.

Using immunoSEQ multiplex PCR, the repertoire was profiled, and TCRdb retains in-frame clones only, with some absent. The sample holds about 100,000 clones, just under 90% seen once. This TCR was recovered from an adult in good health. The source was peripheral blood, collected on day 0 of AZD1222 vaccination.

The CDR3 region is CASSYSYDYGYTF. In DNA form, the CDR3 reads TGTGCCAGCAGTTACTCGTACGACTATGGCTACACCTTC. The chain employs TRBV6-5 and TRBJ1-2; D is unresolved. The CDR3 runs to 13 residues. V lost 0 bases to trimming and J lost 3 bases, with 5 bases between them. CDR1 is MNHEY and CDR2 is SVGAGI in the germline V gene.